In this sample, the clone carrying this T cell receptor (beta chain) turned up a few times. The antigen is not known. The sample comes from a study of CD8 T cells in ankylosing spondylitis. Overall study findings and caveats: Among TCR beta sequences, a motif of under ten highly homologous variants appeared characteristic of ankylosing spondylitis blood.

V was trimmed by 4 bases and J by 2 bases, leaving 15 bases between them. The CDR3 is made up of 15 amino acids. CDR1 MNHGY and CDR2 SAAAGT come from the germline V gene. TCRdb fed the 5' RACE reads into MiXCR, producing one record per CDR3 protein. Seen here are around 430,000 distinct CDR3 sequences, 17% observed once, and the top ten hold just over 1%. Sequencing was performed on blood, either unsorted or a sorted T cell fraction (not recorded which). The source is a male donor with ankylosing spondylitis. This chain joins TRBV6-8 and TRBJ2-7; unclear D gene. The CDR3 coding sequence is TGTGCCAGCAGTTGCCCTAGGGATCCACCCTACGAGCAGTACTTC. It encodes CASSCPRDPPYEQYF.